This T cell receptor (beta chain) derives from a study of blood T cells in healthy people across ages. Together with a sample-barcoded 5' primer, a J-beta primer mix was included in a second PCR lasting roughly 6 to 12 cycles. TCRdb called the 5' RACE reads again in MiXCR, with one record for every CDR3 protein. The table lists approximately 800,000 distinct CDR3 sequences, roughly 26% of them singletons. Germline V gene lookup returns CDR1 SNHLY and CDR2 FYNNEI. This CDR3 contains 15 residues. Trimming removed 6 bases at V and 3 bases at J, with 18 bases between. The sample also formed part of further work on T cells of mothers and their children.

Material for sequencing was blood. The chain is built from TRBV2 and TRBJ2-7, with D tentatively TRBD2 (6 bases). The TCR sequence derives from a boy between 10 and 17 years old in good health. This chain's CDR3 is CASSPPPGLSYEQYF. Written as DNA, the CDR3 is TGTGCCAGCAGCCCTCCCCCGGGACTTAGCTACGAGCAGTACTTC.